This TCR beta chain was captured by sequencing in a study of control samples from healthy donors and cancer patients. Germline assignment: CDR1 LGHNA and CDR2 YSLEER. This CDR3 spans 14 amino acids. Trimming cost V 0 bases and J 7 bases; bases outside gene matches: 3. The repertoire was sequenced with immunoSEQ multiplex PCR; TCRdb's copy has only in-frame clones and lacks some. The sample carries some 79,000 clones, about 88% recorded once. The sequence was collected from a middle-aged man in good health. The chain uses TRBV4-3 and TRBJ1-2, with TRBD1 identical over 9 bases. The sample was blood. CDR3 residues: CASSQDTGQGGYTF. The CDR3 bases are TGCGCCAGCAGCCAAGATACGGGACAGGGTGGCTACACCTTC.